Detailed here is one T cell receptor beta chain. Antigen specificity is unknown. The sample comes from a study of shared clonotypes between healthy human individuals. Notes on the study in general: On the whole, naive subsets had larger estimated richness than memory subsets had. Of the naive CD4 clonotypes, about 5% were shared across four donors.

Assay: immunoSEQ multiplex PCR; the TCRdb copy retains only in-frame clones and omits some. The data show roughly 2.2 million clones, just under 95% seen once. Germline V gene sequence: CDR1 GTSNPN, CDR2 SVGIG (reference sequence). The CDR3 covers 16 residues. Between the trimmed V and J ends, which lost 3 bases and 0 bases, there was a span of 15 bases. This chain joins TRBV30 and TRBJ1-5; D not resolved. The source is a man between 18 and 35 years old in good health. Some clones in this sample may be carry-over from other donors' samples. Sequenced sample: naive CD4+ T cells from PBMCs. Described subset: CD45RA+ positively selected. The CDR3 protein is CAWSDKYRVSNQPQHF. The CDR3 nucleotides are TGTGCCTGGAGCGACAAATATAGGGTTAGCAATCAGCCCCAGCATTTT.